This T cell receptor (beta chain) was recovered during a study of beta chain features in type 1 diabetes. Study outcomes and limitations: Among type 1 diabetes patients, VDJ junctions had fewer insertions and more deletions. TCRB repertoires of naive, central memory and Treg cells appeared more similar among patients than among healthy donors.

CDR1 is SGHVS and CDR2 is FQNEAQ in the germline V gene. This CDR3 comprises 15 residues. The ends lost 3 bases at V and 1 base at J; junction bases unmatched: 2. There was one heparinised blood draw per donor, averaging about 110 mL. A CD45RO/CCR7/CD25/CD127/CD95/CD27 panel sorted naive, central memory, regulatory and stem cell-like memory CD4+ cells. A word on this clone: Its antigen is undetermined.

Expressed TCRB transcripts were sequenced after all isolated RNA was converted to cDNA. Produced via immunoSEQ multiplex PCR; TCRdb's table is partial and in-frame only. Among 450,000 to 550,000 clones listed, around 28% were seen once. Sequencing was done on a sample of naive CD4+ T cells from blood. The chain has TRBV7-8 and TRBJ1-4; 7 bases map to TRBD1. This TCR derives from a man younger than 30 in good health. The chain's CDR3 is CASSFYRGTNEKLFF. CDR3 nucleotide sequence: TGTGCCAGCAGCTTCTACAGGGGAACTAATGAAAAACTGTTTTTT.